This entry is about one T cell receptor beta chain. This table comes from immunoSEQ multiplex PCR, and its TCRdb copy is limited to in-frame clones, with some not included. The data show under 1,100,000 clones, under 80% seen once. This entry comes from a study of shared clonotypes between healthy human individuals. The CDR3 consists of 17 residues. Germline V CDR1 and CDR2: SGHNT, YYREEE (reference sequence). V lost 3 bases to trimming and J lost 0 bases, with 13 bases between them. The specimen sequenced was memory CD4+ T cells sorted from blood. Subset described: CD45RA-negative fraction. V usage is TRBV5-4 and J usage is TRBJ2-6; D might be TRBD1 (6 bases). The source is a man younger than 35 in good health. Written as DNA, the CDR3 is TGTGCCAGCAGCTACGGGACATTAAGCTCTGGGGCCAACGTCCTGACTTTC. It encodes CASSYGTLSSGANVLTF.